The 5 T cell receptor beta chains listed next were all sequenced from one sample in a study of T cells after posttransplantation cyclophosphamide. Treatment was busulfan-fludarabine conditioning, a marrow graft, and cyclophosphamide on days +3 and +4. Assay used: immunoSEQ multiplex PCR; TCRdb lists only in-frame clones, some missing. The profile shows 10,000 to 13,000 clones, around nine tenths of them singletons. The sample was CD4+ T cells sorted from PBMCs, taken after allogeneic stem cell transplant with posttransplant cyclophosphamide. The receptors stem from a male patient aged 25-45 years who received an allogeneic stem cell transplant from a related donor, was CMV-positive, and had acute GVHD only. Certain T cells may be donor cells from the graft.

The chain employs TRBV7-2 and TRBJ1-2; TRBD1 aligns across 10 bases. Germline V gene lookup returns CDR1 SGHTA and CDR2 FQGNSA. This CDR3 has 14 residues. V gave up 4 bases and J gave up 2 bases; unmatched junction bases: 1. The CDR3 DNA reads TGTGCCAGCAGCTCGGGACAGGGGAACTATGGCTACACCTTC. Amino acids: CASSSGQGNYGYTF.

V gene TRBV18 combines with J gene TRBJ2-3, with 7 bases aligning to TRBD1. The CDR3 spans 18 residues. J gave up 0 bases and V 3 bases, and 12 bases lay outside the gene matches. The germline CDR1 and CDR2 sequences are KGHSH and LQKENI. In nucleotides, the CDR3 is TGTGCCAGCTCACCTCAAAGGGGGCAAGTGTATAGCACAGATACGCAGTATTTT. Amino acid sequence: CASSPQRGQVYSTDTQYF. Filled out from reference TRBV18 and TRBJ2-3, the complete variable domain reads NAGVMQNPRHLVRRRGQEARLRCSPMKGHSHVYWYRQLPEEGLKFMVYLQKENIIDESGMPKERFSAEFPKEGPSILRIQQVVRGDSAAYFCASSPQRGQVYSTDTQYFGPGTRLTVL.

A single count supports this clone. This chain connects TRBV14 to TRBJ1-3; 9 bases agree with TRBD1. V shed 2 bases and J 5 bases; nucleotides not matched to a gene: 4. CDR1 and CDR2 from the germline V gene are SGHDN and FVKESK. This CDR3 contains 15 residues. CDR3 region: CASSQRTGVRNTIYF. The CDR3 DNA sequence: TGTGCCAGCAGCCAACGGACAGGGGTGCGAAACACCATATATTTT.

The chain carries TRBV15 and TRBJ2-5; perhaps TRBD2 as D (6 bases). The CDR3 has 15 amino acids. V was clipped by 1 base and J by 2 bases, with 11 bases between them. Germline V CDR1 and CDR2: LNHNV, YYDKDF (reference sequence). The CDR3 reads CATSRAPGVQETQYF. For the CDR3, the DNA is TGTGCCACCAGCAGAGCCCCGGGAGTACAAGAGACCCAGTACTTC.

This CDR3 is CASRRDGAEAFF. CDR3 sequence (DNA): TGTGCCAGCAGGCGGGACGGCGCTGAAGCTTTCTTT. V is TRBV2 and J is TRBJ1-1, with D possibly TRBD1 on 5 matching bases. Trimming shortened V by 6 bases and J by 6 bases, and 11 bases separated the two germline ends. Looked up from germline, CDR1 is SNHLY and CDR2 is FYNNEI. The CDR3 spans 12 residues.